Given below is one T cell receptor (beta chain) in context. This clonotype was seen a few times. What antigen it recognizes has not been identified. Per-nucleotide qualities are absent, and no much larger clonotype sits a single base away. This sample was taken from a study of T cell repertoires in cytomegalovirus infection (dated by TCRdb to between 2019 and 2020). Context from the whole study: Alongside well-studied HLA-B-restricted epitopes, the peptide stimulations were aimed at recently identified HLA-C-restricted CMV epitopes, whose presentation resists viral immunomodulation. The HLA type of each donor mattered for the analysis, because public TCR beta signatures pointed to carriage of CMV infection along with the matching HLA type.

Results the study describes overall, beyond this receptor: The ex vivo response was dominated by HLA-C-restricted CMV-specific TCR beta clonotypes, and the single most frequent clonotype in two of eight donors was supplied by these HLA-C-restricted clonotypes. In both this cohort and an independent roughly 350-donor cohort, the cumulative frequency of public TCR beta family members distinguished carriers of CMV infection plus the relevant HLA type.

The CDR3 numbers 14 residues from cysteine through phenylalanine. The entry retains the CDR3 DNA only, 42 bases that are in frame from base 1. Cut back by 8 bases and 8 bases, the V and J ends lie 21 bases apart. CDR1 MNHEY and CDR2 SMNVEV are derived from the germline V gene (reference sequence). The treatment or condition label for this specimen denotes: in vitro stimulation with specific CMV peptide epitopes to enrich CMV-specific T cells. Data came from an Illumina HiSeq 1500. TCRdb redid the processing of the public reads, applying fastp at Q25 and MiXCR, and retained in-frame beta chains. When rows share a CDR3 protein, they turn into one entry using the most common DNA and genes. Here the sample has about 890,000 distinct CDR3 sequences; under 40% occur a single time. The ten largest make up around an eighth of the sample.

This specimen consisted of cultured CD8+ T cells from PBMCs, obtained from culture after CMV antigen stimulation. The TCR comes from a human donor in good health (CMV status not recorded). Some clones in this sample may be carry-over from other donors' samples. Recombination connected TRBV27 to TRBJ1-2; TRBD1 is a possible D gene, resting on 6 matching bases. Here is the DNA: TGTGCCAGCGGGCGCCCGCGGGGGGCGGAGGGCTACACCTTC. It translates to CASGRPRGAEGYTF.